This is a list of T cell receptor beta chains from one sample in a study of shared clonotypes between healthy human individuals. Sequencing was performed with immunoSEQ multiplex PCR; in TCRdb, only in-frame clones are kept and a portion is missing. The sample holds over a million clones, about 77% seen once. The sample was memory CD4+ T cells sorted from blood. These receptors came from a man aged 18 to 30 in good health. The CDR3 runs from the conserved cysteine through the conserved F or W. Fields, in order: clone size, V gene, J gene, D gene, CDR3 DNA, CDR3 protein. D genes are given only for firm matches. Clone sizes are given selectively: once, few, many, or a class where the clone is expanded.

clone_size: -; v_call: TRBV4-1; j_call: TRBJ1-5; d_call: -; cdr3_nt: TGCGCCAGCAGCCAAGATCTGCCGGGAACCCGGGGACAGCCCCAGCATTTT; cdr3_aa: CASSQDLPGTRGQPQHF
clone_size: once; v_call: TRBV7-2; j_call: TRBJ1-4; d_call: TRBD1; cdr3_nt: TGTGCCAGCAGCCGGACAGGAGCAGCAACTAATGAAAAACTGTTTTTT; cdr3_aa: CASSRTGAATNEKLFF
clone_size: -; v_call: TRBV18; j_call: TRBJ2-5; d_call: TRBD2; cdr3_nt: TGTGCCAGCTCACAATCAGGTAGCGGGAGGTACCAAGAGACCCAGTACTTC; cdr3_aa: CASSQSGSGRYQETQYF
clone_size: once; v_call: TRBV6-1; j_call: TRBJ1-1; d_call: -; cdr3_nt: TGTGCCAGCAGTGACAACAGGTGGACCACTGAAGCTTTCTTT; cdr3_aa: CASSDNRWTTEAFF
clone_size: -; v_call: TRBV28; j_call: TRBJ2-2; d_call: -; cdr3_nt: TGTGCCAGCAGTTCTAGCACCGGGGAGCTGTTTTTT; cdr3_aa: CASSSSTGELFF
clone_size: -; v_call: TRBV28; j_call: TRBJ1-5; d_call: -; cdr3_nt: TGTGCCAGCAGTTTGTTGGGGCAGGAAAATCAGCCCCAGCATTTT; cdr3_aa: CASSLLGQENQPQHF
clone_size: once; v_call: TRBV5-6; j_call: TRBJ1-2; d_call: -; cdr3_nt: TGTGCCAGCAGCACTCCCACAGGGCTCATTAACTATGGCTACACCTTC; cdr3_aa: CASSTPTGLINYGYTF
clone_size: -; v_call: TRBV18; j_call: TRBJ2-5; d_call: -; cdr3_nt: TGTGCCAGCTCACCCCTACAGGGCGACCAAGAGACCCAGTACTTC; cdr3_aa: CASSPLQGDQETQYF
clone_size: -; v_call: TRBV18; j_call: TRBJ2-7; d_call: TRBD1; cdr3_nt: TGTGCCAGCTCACCACAGGGGGCGGCCTCCTACGAGCAGTACTTC; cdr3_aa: CASSPQGAASYEQYF
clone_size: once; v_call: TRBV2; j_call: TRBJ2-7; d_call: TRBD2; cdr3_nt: TGTGCCAGCAGGGGGACTAGCGGGCGCCTCTCCTACGAGCAGTACTTC; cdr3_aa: CASRGTSGRLSYEQYF
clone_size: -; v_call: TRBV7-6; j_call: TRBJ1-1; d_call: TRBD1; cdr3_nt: TGTGCCAGCTCCAGCCAGGGGGGGACTGAAGCTTTCTTT; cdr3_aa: CASSSQGGTEAFF
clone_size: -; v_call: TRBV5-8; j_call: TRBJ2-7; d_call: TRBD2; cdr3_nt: TGTGCCAGCAGCTCAGGGACTAGCGGGAGATTCTACGAGCAGTACTTC; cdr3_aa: CASSSGTSGRFYEQYF
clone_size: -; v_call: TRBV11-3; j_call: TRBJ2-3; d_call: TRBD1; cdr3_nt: TGTGCCAGCAGCCGTGGACAGGGTAGCACAGATACGCAGTATTTT; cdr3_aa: CASSRGQGSTDTQYF
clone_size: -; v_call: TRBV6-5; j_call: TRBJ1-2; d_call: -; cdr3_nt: TGTGCCAGCAGTGAGGGTATGAGGTATGATGGCTACACCTTC; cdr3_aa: CASSEGMRYDGYTF
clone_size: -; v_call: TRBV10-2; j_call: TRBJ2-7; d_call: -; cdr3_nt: TGCGCCAGCAGTGAGTCGACCGCCTCCGAGCAGTACTTC; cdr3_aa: CASSESTASEQYF
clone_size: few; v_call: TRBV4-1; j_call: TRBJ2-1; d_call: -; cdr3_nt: TGCGCCAGCAGCCAAGATATGTCAGGGCGGGTCCGGAATGAGCAGTTCTTC; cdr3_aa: CASSQDMSGRVRNEQFF
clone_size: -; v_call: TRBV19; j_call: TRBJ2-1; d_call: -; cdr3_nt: TGTGCCAGTTTACCTTCAGACTGGCAGGGTCGGGATGAGCAGTTCTTC; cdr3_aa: CASLPSDWQGRDEQFF
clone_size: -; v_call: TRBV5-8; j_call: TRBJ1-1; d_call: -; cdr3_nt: TGTGCCAGCAGCTTGCCAGCGGGGGGTCTGAACACTGAAGCTTTCTTT; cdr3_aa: CASSLPAGGLNTEAFF
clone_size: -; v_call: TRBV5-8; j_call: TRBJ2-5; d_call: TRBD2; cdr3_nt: TGTGCCAGCAGCTTCGGACTAGCGGAGACCCAGTACTTC; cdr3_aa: CASSFGLAETQYF
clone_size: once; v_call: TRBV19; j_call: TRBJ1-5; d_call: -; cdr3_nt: TGTGCCAGTAGTCCCGACGGGGGAAATCAGCCCCAGCATTTT; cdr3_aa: CASSPDGGNQPQHF
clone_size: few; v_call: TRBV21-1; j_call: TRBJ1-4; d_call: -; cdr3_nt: TGTGCCAGCAGCAAAGATAACAGGCTAAGAGAAAAACTGTTTTTT; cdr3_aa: CASSKDNRLREKLFF
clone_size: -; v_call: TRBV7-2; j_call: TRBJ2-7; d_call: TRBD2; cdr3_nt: TGTGCCAGCAGCCCCGGACTAGCGGGATCCTACGAGCAGTACTTC; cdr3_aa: CASSPGLAGSYEQYF
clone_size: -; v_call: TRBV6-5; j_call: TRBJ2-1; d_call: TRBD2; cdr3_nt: TGTGCCAGCCGGGAACGGGGGGGCGGTGAGCAGTTCTTC; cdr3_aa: CASRERGGGEQFF
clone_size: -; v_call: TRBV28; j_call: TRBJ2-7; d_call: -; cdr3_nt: TGTGCCAGCAGTTTACTGTCCTACGAGCAGTACTTC; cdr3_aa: CASSLLSYEQYF
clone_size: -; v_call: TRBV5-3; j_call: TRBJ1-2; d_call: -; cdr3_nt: TGTGCCAGAAGCCCCGACTCGGGACACCGGGCTCCCCGGCCTCAACCGATATATGGCTACACCTTC; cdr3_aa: CARSPDSGHRAPRPQPIYGYTF
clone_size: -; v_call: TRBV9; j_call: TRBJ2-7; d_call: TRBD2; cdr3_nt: TGTGCCAGCAGCGCCCAACTAGCGCAGGAGCAGTACTTC; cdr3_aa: CASSAQLAQEQYF
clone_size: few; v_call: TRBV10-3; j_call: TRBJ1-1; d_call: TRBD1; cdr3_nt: TGTGCCATCAGTCGGGACAGAGTCATGAACACTGAAGCTTTCTTT; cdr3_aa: CAISRDRVMNTEAFF
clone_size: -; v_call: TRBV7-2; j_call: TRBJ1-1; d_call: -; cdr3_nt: TGTGCCAGCAGCTCGCAGGGAAACACTGAAGCTTTCTTT; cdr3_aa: CASSSQGNTEAFF
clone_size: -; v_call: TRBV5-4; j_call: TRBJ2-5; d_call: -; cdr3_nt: TGTGCCAGCAGCTTATTCGGGGCAGGCCAGCAAGAGACCCAGTACTTC; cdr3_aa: CASSLFGAGQQETQYF
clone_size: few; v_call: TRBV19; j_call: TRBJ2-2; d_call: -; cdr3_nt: TGTGCCAGTAGTTCTCCGGCGGGAACGAACACCGGGGAGCTGTTTTTT; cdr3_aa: CASSSPAGTNTGELFF
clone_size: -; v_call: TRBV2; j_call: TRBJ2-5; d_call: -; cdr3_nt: TGTGCCAGCAGCGTTGACAGGACCCAAGAGACCCAGTACTTC; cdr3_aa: CASSVDRTQETQYF
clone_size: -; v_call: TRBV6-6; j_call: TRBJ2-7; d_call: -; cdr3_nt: TGTGCCAGCAAAGACTCGGGTCTCTCCTACGAGCAGTACTTC; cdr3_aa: CASKDSGLSYEQYF
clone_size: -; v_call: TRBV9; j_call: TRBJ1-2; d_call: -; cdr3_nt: TGTGCCAGCAGCGTAGCGTCAGGTGGCTACACCTTC; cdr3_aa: CASSVASGGYTF
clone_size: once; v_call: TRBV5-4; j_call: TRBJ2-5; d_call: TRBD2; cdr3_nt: TGTGCCAGCAGCCCAGGGGGGCTAGCGGGGGCCAGGGAGACCCAGTACTTC; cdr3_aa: CASSPGGLAGARETQYF
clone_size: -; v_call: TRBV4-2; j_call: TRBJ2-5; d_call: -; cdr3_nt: TGTGCCAGCAGCCAAGATCTGGGGACCCAGTACTTC; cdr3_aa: CASSQDLGTQYF